This record looks at one T cell receptor beta chain sequence and its context. Method: immunoSEQ multiplex PCR; TCRdb's copy keeps in-frame clones and lacks some. The profile shows tens of thousands of clones, 60% to 85% of them singletons. This record belongs to a study of blood T cell repertoires in COVID-19. Study-wide context: The United States, Italy and Spain were the sources of the acute and convalescent COVID-19 samples.

The sequence was obtained from a human donor with active or convalescent COVID-19. The donor label of this sample is uncertain. Sequencing was done on a sample of peripheral blood.

The DNA of the CDR3 is TGTGCCAGCAGCTTAAAGCCGGGGACAGGGGGCCTAAGCTATGGCTACACCTTC. It yields the protein CASSLKPGTGGLSYGYTF. The chain joins TRBV11-2 to TRBJ1-2; 12 bases align to TRBD1. The CDR3 totals 18 residues. Germline loops: CDR1 SGHAT, CDR2 FQNNGV. V lost 2 bases, J lost 4 bases, and 11 bases stayed unmatched.